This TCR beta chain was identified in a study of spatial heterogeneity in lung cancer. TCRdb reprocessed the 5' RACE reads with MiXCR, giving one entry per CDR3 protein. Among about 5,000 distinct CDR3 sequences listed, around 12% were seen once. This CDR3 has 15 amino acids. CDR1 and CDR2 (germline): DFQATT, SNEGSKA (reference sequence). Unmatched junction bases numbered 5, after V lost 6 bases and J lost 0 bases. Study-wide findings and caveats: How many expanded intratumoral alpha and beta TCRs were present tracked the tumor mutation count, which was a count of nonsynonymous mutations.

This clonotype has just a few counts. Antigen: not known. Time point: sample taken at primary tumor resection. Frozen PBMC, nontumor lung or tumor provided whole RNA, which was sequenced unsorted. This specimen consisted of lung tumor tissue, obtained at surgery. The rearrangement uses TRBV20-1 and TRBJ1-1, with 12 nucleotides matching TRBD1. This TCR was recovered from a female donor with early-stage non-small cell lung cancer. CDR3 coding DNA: TGCAGTGCCACGGGACAGGGGGCGGTGAACACTGAAGCTTTCTTT. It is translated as CSATGQGAVNTEAFF.